The text below deals with one TCR beta chain. The antigen is undetermined. Because the CDR3's place on the DNA is in doubt, the DNA is left out and the CDR3 is given as listed by TCRdb. The CDR3 region is 17 residues in length, termini included. Germline V gives CDR1 SGHRS, CDR2 YFSETQ. These data are taken from a study of blood T cells in healthy people across ages. Overall study results and limits: Naive T cell percentage strongly correlated with TCR beta diversity.

Then a second PCR, running about 6 to 12 cycles, was carried out with a sample-barcoded 5' primer and a J-beta primer mix. Every molecule of cDNA carried a tag from a template-switch adaptor with 12 random nucleotides. MiXCR, run by TCRdb on the 5' RACE reads, gives a single entry per CDR3 protein. Here the sample spans about 680,000 distinct CDR3 sequences, 45% to 50% being singletons. Specimen: blood. This chain links TRBV5-1 with TRBJ2-7; TRBD1, the table's D call, was not compared with the DNA. This TCR was recovered from a woman aged 55 to 70 in good health. The CDR3 here is CASSLVFRARASYEQYF.